This TCR beta chain was retrieved from a study of radiation and T cells in renal cell carcinoma. Sequenced by immunoSEQ multiplex PCR; TCRdb stores in-frame clones only, minus some. The repertoire has about 130,000 clones, around 90% of them found once; the top ten carry 5.5% to 6.5%. Trimming removed 4 bases from V and 0 bases from J; junction bases left unmatched: 9. Germline V lookup: CDR1 SGHRS, CDR2 YFSETQ. The CDR3 has 18 residues. Time point given: blood 2 weeks post-SBRT. The treatment is: 15 Gy SBRT to primary tumor, nephrectomy 4 weeks later. The receptor's source is a woman aged 70-85 years with renal cell carcinoma. The sequences come from blood, collected from a patient whose treatment included radiotherapy and nephrectomy. The rearrangement joins TRBV5-1 to TRBJ2-1; 11 positions match TRBD1. Written as DNA, the CDR3 is TGCGCCAGCAGCCGTTCCGGGACAGGGGGACGCTCCTACAATGAGCAGTTCTTC. Amino acids: CASSRSGTGGRSYNEQFF.